The sequence of this T cell receptor beta chain was determined in a study of T cells in localized non-small cell lung cancer. Some clones are missing from TCRdb's copy, which holds only in-frame ones; the method was immunoSEQ multiplex PCR. Altogether approximately 2,500 clones are present, 30% to 40% being singletons, with the ten largest covering around 5.8%. The CDR3 loop spans 16 amino acids. The junction had 6 bases not matched to a gene; V was cut back by 2 bases and J by 0 bases. In germline, CDR1 is LNHDA, CDR2 SQIVND (reference sequence). General observations from the study: Of the top 100 tumor clones, median roughly 55 were in adjacent lung, some 30 among its top 100.

This clone was seen a single time. Its antigen is unknown. The receptor was isolated from a man aged 35-69 years with stage I lung adenocarcinoma. Sequencing was performed on lung tumor tissue, taken before any cancer treatment. This sequence joins TRBV19 and TRBJ1-2, with TRBD1 matching 7 bases. DNA for the CDR3: TGTGCCAGTAGTATATTCCAGGGGGACGCTAACTATGGCTACACCTTC. As protein: CASSIFQGDANYGYTF.